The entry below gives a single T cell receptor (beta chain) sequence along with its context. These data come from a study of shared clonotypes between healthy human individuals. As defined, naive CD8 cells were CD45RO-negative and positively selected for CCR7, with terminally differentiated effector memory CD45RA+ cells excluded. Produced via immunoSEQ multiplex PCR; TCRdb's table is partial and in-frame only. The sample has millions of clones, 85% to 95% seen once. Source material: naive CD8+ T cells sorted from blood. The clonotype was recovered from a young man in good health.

CDR3 DNA: TGTGCCAGCAGCTTCCCAGGACTAGCGGGGGAAGAGACCCAGTACTTC. Its translation is CASSFPGLAGEETQYF. The chain combines TRBV7-9 with TRBJ2-5, with 13 nucleotides matching TRBD2. The CDR3 contains 16 residues. V dropped 3 bases and J dropped 3; count of bases not matched to a gene: 4. The germline gives CDR1 SEHNR, CDR2 FQNEAQ (reference sequence).